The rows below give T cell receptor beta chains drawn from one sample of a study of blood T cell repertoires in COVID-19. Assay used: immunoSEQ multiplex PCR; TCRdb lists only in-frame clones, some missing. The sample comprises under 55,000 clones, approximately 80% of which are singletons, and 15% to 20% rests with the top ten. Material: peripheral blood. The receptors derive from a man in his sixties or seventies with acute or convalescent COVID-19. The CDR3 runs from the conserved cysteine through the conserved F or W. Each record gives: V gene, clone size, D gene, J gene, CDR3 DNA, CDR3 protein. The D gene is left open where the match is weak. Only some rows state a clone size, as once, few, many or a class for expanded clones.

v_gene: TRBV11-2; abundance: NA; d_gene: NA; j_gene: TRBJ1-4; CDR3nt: TGTGCCAGCAGCCTGACCAGGGGCTCTGAAAAACTGTTTTTT; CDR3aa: CASSLTRGSEKLFF
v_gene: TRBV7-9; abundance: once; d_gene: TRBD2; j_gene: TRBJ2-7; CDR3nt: TGTGCCAGCAGCCCACGGACTAGCGGGGTTTCCTACGAGCAGTACTTC; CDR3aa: CASSPRTSGVSYEQYF
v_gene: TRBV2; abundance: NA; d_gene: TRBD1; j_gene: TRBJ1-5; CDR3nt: TGTGCCAGCAATCCTAGCGGGACAGGTCGGCCTCAGCCCCAGCATTTT; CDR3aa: CASNPSGTGRPQPQHF
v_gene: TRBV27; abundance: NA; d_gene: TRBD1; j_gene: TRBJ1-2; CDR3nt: TGTGCCAGCAAAATCCGGCGGACAGGGGATGGCTACACCTTC; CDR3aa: CASKIRRTGDGYTF
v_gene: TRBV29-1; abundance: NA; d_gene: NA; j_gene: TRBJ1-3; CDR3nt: TGCAGCGTTGAAGTAATGGTAGGGGTTGGAAACACCATATATTTT; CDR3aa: CSVEVMVGVGNTIYF
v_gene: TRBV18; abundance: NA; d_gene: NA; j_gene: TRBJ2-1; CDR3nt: TGTGCCAGCTCCCCCGGACACTTTAATGAGCAGTTCTTC; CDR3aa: CASSPGHFNEQFF
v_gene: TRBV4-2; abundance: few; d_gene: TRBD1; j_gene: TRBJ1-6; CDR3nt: TGTGCCAGCAGCCAAGAGGGACAGGGGGCGCGGGGTTCACCCCTCCACTTT; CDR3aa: CASSQEGQGARGSPLHF
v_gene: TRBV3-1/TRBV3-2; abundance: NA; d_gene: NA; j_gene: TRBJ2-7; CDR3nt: TGTGCCAGCAGCCAAGCGTTTTCCTACGAGCAGTACTTC; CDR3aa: CASSQAFSYEQYF
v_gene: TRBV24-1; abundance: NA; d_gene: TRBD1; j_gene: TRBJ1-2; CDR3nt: TGTGCCACCAGCCCCGGGACAGACGGCTACACCTTC; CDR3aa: CATSPGTDGYTF
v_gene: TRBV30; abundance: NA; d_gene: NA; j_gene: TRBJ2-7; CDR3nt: TGTGCCGTTGACCGGGGTCTCTACGAGCAGTACTTC; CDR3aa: CAVDRGLYEQYF
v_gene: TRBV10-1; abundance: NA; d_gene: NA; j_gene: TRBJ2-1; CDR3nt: TGCGCCAGCAGTGAGTCCATTCCGGGAGAGGAATCCGAGCAGTTCTTC; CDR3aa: CASSESIPGEESEQFF
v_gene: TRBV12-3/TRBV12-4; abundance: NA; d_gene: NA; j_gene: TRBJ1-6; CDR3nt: TGTGCCAGCAGCGAGACGGAGAATTCACCCCTCCACTTT; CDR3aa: CASSETENSPLHF
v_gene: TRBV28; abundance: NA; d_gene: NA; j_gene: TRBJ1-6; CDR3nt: TGTGCCAGCACCCCGGGTAGTTCCTATAATTCACCCCTCCACTTT; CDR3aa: CASTPGSSYNSPLHF
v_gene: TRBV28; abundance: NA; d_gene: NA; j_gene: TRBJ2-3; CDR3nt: TGTGCCAGCAGTTTCAAGGACTTCCGCACAGATACGCAGTATTTT; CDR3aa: CASSFKDFRTDTQYF
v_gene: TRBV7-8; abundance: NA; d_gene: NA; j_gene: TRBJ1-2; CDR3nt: TGTGCCAGCAGCTTAAGCAGGGGAGTTGATGGCTACACCTTC; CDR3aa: CASSLSRGVDGYTF
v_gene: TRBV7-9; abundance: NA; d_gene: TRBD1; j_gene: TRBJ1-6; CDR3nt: TGTGCCAGCAGCGGCGGACAGGGAGTAGGCTATAATTCACCCCTCCACTTT; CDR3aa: CASSGGQGVGYNSPLHF
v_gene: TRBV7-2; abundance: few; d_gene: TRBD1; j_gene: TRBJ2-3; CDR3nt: TGTGCCAGCACCTCGGGACAGATTGTCGCAGATACGCAGTATTTT; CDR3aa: CASTSGQIVADTQYF
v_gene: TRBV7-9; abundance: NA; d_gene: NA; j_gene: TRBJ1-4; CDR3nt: TGTGCCAGCAGCTTAGGCCCAGGGCAGGATGAAAAACTGTTTTTT; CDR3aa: CASSLGPGQDEKLFF
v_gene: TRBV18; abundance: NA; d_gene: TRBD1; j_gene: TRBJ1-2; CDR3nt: TGTGCCAGCTCCCCCGGGACAGTATATGGCTACACCTTC; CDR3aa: CASSPGTVYGYTF
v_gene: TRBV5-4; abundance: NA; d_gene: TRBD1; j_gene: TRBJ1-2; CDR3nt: TGTGCCAGCAGCACGGGACAGGGAGGAGGCTACACCTTC; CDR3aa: CASSTGQGGGYTF
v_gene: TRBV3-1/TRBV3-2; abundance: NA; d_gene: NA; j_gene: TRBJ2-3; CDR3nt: TGTGCCAGCAGCCAATCACGACAGACAGATACGCAGTATTTT; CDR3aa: CASSQSRQTDTQYF
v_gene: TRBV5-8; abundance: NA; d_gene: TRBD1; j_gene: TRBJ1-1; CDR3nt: TGTGCCAGCAGCCCATACCGACAGGGGGCGAACACTGAAGCTTTCTTT; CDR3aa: CASSPYRQGANTEAFF
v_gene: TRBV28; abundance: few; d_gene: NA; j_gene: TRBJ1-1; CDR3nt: TGTGCCAGCAGGCCTCAGGATATGAGCACTGAAGCTTTCTTT; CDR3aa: CASRPQDMSTEAFF
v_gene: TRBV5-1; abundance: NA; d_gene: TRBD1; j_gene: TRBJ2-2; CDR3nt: TGCGCCAGCAAATCGGGACAGGGTGACACCGGGGAGCTGTTTTTT; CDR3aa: CASKSGQGDTGELFF
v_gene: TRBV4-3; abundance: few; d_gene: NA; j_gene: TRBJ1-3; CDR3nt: TGCGCCAGCAGCCAAGTTGGAGGGCCCTCTGGAAACACCATATATTTT; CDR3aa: CASSQVGGPSGNTIYF
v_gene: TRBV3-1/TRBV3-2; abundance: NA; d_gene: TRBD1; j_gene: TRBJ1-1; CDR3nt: TGTGCCAGCAGCCAAGAGGGACAGGGGGTACCCCCCTTCTTT; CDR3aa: CASSQEGQGVPPFF
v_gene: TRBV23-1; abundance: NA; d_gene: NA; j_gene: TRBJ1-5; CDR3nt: TGCGCCAGCAGTCCCGTGGGGCGCAGGGTAAGAAAAAGCAATCAGCCCCAGCATTTT; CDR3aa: CASSPVGRRVRKSNQPQHF
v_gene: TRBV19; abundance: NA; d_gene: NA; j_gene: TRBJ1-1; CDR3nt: TGTGCCAGTGGGGGCACAGGAACAGCGAACACTGAAGCTTTCTTT; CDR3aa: CASGGTGTANTEAFF
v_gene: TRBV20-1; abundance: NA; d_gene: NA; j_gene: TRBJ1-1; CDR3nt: TGCAGTGCTAGTCCTTTTCTGGGGGGATGGACTGAAGCTTTCTTT; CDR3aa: CSASPFLGGWTEAFF